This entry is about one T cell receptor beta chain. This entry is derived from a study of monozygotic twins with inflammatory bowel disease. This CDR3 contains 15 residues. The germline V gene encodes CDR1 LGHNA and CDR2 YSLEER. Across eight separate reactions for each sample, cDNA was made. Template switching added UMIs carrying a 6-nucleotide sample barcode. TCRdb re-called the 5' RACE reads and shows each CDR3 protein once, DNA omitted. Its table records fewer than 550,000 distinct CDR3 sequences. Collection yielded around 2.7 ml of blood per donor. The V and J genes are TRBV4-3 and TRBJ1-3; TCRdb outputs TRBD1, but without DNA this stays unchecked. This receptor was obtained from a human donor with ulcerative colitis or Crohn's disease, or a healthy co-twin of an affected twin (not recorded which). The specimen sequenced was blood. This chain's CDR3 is CASSQATGAGNTIYF.